This TCR beta chain was identified during a study of T cell responses to AZD1222 COVID-19 vaccine. Notes on the study in general: Among AZD1222 vaccinees, only five to seven were seropositive at baseline. Donors skewed white British and female; clonal diversity was possibly underestimated.

A remark on this clone: The antigen is undetermined.

Germline CDR1 SEHNR, CDR2 FQNEAQ (reference sequence). The CDR3 runs to 10 residues. V dropped 2 bases and J dropped 7 bases, with 1 base sitting between them. Libraries were prepared by immunoSEQ multiplex PCR; TCRdb keeps only in-frame clonotypes and omits some of them. The sample carries some 99,000 clones, 87% recorded once. The chain is built from TRBV7-9 and TRBJ2-3; no clear D gene. The material sequenced was peripheral blood, taken on day 0 of AZD1222 vaccination. This sequence originates from an adult in good health. CDR3 coding DNA: TGTGCCAGCAGCTTAAATACGCAGTATTTT. Its protein product is CASSLNTQYF.